This T cell receptor beta chain appears in the sequencing data of a study of cytomegalovirus exposure and HLA in healthy donors. This clone came up a few times. Antigen specificity is unknown. The CDR3 runs to 12 residues. With 4 bases removed from V and 5 bases from J, the gap between germline ends came to 8 bases. Germline lookup yields CDR1 MNHEY and CDR2 SMNVEV (reference sequence). 60 Vbeta and 13 Jbeta primers were used in PCR. As handled by the study authors: Later, an analysis found 75 million to 100 million unique TCR beta chains, and 10 million to 11 million of these were shared. Measured with immunoSEQ multiplex PCR; TCRdb has only the in-frame clones, and not every one. Clone size and the V and J calls come from that table; the DNA yielded D and trimming. The data contain under 150,000 clones, approximately 80% of them singletons. General observations from the study: Accurate prediction of HLA-A and HLA-B alleles (for most subjects) was reportedly achieved from TCR beta sequences. Upon later analysis, TCR association rates were observed to vary by HLA locus, being highest for DRB1 and lowest for HLA-C.

The sequenced sample was PBMCs. The TCR sequence derives from a woman between 50 and 59 years old in good health and CMV-seronegative. The genes are TRBV27 and TRBJ2-5, with D possibly TRBD2 on 6 matching bases. Here the CDR3 reads CASSSGGETQYF. The DNA for the CDR3 is TGTGCCAGCAGTTCCGGAGGGGAGACCCAGTACTTC.